This TCR beta chain emerged from a study of blood T cell repertoires in COVID-19. At the level of the study: The samples span acute and convalescent COVID-19 from the United States, Italy and Spain. Nucleic acid was either cDNA or gDNA, and it came from T cells, B-cell-depleted T cells, or PBMCs.

Study processing details: The authors estimated nucleated cell counts from reference gene primer amplification. The method was immunoSEQ multiplex PCR; TCRdb's version includes in-frame clones alone and lacks a portion of them. V, J and clone size were drawn from that table, and D and trimming were deduced from the DNA. Among fewer than 90,000 clones listed, 86% were seen once. Deletions cut 5 bases from V and 5 bases from J, with 9 bases between. CDR3 size: 12 residues. CDR1 and CDR2 (germline): LNHDA, SQIVND (reference sequence). This clone was seen once. The sequence was collected from a man older than 75 in a cohort sampled during active COVID-19. Sequenced: peripheral blood. The chain carries TRBV19 and TRBJ1-1, with TRBD1 as a possible D gene (5 bases). CDR3: CASSQRQTEAFF. CDR3 coding DNA: TGTGCCAGTAGTCAACGACAGACTGAAGCTTTCTTT.